The sequence of this T cell receptor (beta chain) was determined in a study of PD-1 blockade in mismatch repair-deficient tumors (TCRdb year 2017). Regarding the study in general: Between September 2013 and September 2016, the trial enrolled approximately 86 consecutive patients with some twelve types of mismatch repair-deficient cancer, all of whom had received prior treatment and were progressing. Tumor-associated T cell clones were tracked in the peripheral blood of patients responding to PD-1 blockade by deep sequencing of TCR CDR3 regions. Paper-wide results and their limitations: Tumor-resident clones, often undetectable in blood before treatment, expanded rapidly after pembrolizumab and then contracted, generally before radiologic responses.

Receptor amplification or capture employed the immunoSEQ multiplex PCR assay. The table comes from immuneACCESS by way of TCRdb, which keeps in-frame sequences with V and J called. Part of the clones is missing from these tables; in studies checked, under half for an unresolved V gene and the rest for unknown reasons. This sample lists roughly 48,000 clones; 77% were detected once. Of the sample, more than 3% falls within the top ten clones. For this clone: This receptor's antigen is unknown. Base qualities were left out, and no much larger clone turns up one base away.

The CDR3, from cysteine to phenylalanine, totals 14 residues. CDR3 DNA only is kept here, 42 bases in frame from base 1. V is cut back by 2 bases and J by 1 base, with 1 base in the junction unmatched. According to the germline V gene (reference sequence), CDR1 reads SGHNT and CDR2 reads YYREEE. The time point label of this sample denotes: peripheral blood before pembrolizumab. For each enrolled patient, mismatch repair deficiency was established using either polymerase chain reaction or immunohistochemistry. A few patients who responded to pembrolizumab therapy underwent TCR sequencing. The phase II trial prospectively evaluated PD-1 blockade with pembrolizumab in advanced mismatch repair-deficient cancers, independent of tissue of origin. Serial peripheral blood T cell samples were collected before and at multiple times after starting PD-1 blockade. Blood sampling times were reported as weeks after the first pembrolizumab dose.

The rearrangement joined TRBV5-4 to TRBJ2-5; 8 middle bases align to TRBD1. Here the sequenced sample was PBMCs, taken before pembrolizumab treatment. This TCR came from an adult with mismatch repair-deficient cancer. The DNA sequence is as follows: TGTGCCAGCAGCTTCGGACAGGGCCAAGAGACCCAGTACTTC. The resulting protein is CASSFGQGQETQYF.